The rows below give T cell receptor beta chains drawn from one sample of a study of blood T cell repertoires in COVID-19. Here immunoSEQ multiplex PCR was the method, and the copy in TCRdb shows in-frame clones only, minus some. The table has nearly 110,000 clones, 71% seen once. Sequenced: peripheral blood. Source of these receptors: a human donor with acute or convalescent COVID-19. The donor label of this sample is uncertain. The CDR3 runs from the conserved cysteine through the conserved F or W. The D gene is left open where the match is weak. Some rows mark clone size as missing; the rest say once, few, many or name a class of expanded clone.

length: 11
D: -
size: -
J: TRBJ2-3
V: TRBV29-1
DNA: TGCAGCGTTGAAGTGAGTTCTACGCAGTATTTT
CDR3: CSVEVSSTQYF

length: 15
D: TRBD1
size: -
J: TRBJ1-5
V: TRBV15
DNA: TGTGCCACCAGCAGACCCGGGACAGGCAATCAGCCCCAGCATTTT
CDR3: CATSRPGTGNQPQHF

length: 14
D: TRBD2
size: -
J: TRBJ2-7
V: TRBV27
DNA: TGTGCCAGCAGCTTAATAGCGGGGGGATACGAGCAGTACTTC
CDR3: CASSLIAGGYEQYF

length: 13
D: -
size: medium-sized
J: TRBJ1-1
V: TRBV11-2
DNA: TGTGCCAGCAGCTTAGTGAGAATGGGCTACGCTTTCTTT
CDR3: CASSLVRMGYAFF

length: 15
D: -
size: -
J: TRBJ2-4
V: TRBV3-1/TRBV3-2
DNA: TGTGCCAGCAGCCAAGCGGGATTAGCCAAAAACATTCAGTACTTC
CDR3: CASSQAGLAKNIQYF

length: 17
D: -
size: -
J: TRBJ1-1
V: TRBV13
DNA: TGTGCCAGCAGCTCGAAAGGATTTGACAGAATGAACACTGAAGCTTTCTTT
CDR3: CASSSKGFDRMNTEAFF

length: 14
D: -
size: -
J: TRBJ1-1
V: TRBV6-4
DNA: TGTGCCAGCAGTGAGACAGGCTACGCTGGTGAAGCTTTCTTT
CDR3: CASSETGYAGEAFF

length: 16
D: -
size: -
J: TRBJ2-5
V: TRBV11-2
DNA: TGTGCCAGCAGCTCAGGTTGGGGGGGCAACTCCGAGACCCAGTACTTC
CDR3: CASSSGWGGNSETQYF

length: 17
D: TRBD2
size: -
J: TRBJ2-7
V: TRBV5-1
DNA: TGCGCCAGCAGCCCTAATGGACTAGCGGGGGTTCCCTACGAGCAGTACTTC
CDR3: CASSPNGLAGVPYEQYF

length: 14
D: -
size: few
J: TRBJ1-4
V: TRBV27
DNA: TGTGCCAGCGGGGTGGGGGGGATTAATGAAAAACTGTTTTTT
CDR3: CASGVGGINEKLFF

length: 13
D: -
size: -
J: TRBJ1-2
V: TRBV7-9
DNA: TGTGCCAGCAGCTTAGCCCAGACAAGTGGCTACACCTTC
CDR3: CASSLAQTSGYTF

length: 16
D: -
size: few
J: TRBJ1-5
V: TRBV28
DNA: TGTGCCAGCAGTTTTTACAGGCAGGAGAGCAATCAGCCCCAGCATTTT
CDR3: CASSFYRQESNQPQHF

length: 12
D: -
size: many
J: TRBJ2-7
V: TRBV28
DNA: TGTGCCAGCAGTTTATGGAGCTACGAGCAGTACTTC
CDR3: CASSLWSYEQYF

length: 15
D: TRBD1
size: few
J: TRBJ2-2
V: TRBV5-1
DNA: TGCGCCAGCAGCTTTCAGGGGGCCAACACCGGGGAGCTGTTTTTT
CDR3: CASSFQGANTGELFF

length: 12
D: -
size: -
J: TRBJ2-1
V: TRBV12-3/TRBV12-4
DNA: TGTGCCAGCAGTTTCACAGGCGATGAGCAGTTCTTC
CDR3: CASSFTGDEQFF

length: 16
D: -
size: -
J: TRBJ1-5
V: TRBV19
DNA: TGTGCCAGTACCGCGGGGGCAGGACCTAGCAATCAGCCCCAGCATTTT
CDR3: CASTAGAGPSNQPQHF

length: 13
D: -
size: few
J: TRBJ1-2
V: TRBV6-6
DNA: TGTGCCAGCAGGGACAGTGCCGACTATGGCTACACCTTC
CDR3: CASRDSADYGYTF

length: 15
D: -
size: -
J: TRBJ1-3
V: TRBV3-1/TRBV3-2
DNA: TGTGCCAGCAGCCCGATACCGAGCTCTGGAAACACCATATATTTT
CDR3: CASSPIPSSGNTIYF

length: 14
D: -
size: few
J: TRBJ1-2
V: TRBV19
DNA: TGTGCCAGTAGTATGGACAGAAGACCCTATGGCTACACCTTC
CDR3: CASSMDRRPYGYTF

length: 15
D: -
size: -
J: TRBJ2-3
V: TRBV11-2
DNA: TGTGCCAGCAGCTCGAACAGGGCTGGCACAGATACGCAGTATTTT
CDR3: CASSSNRAGTDTQYF

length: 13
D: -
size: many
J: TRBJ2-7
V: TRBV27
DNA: TGTGCCAGCAGTTTATATCGGGGGGCCGAGCAGTACTTC
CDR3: CASSLYRGAEQYF

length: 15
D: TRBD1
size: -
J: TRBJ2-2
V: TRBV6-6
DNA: TGTGCCAGCAGTAACACCCGGACAGGGGCCGGGGAGCTGTTTTTT
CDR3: CASSNTRTGAGELFF

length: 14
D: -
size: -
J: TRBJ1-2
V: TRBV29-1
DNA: TGCAGCGTTCAACTGACAGGATTTAGCTATGGCTACACCTTC
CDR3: CSVQLTGFSYGYTF

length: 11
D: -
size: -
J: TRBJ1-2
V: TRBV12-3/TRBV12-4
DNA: TGTGCCAGCAGCAACAGGGCCGGCTACACCTTC
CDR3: CASSNRAGYTF

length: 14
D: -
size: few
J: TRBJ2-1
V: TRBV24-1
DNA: TGTGCCACCAGTGATTCGGACTGGAACAATGAGCAGTTCTTC
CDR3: CATSDSDWNNEQFF

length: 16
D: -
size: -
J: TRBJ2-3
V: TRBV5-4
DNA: TGTGCCAGCAGCTTGGAGGGCAGGGGTTTATCAGATACGCAGTATTTT
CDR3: CASSLEGRGLSDTQYF

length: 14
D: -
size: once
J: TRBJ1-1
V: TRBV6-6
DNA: TGTGCCAGCAGTTATACAGGTTTGGAAACTGAAGCTTTCTTT
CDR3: CASSYTGLETEAFF

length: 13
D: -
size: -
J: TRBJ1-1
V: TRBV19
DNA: TGTGCCAGTAGTACTAAGGTGAGGTCTGAAGCTTTCTTT
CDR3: CASSTKVRSEAFF

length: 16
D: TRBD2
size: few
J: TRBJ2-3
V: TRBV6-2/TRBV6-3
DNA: TGTGCCAGCAGTTACTTGGCGGGGGGGCTCCTAGATACGCAGTATTTT
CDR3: CASSYLAGGLLDTQYF

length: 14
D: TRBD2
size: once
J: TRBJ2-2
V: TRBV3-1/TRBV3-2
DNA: TGTGCCACCGACCCGGGGGGGCCAGGCGGGGAGCTGTTTTTT
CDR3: CATDPGGPGGELFF

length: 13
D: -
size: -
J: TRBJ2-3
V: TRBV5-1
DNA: TGCGCCAGCAGCTTTGGGGGGACAGATACGCAGTATTTT
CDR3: CASSFGGTDTQYF

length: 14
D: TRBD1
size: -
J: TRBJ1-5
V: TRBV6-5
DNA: TGTGCCAGCAGTTTAACAGGGGTTGGTCAGCCCCAGCATTTT
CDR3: CASSLTGVGQPQHF

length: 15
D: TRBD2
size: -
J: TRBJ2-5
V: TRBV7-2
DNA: TGTGCCAGCAGTATGGCGGGGGGGCTCCGGGAGACCCAGTACTTC
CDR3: CASSMAGGLRETQYF

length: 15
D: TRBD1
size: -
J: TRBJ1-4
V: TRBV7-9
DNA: TGTGCCAGCAGCGGTAGGGGGCCGACTAATGAAAAACTGTTTTTT
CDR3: CASSGRGPTNEKLFF

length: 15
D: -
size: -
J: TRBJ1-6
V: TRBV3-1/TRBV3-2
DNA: TGTGCCAGCAGCCTACACGGGGGGACTAATTCACCCCTCCACTTT
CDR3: CASSLHGGTNSPLHF

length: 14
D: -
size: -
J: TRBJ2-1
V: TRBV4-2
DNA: TGTGCCAGCAGCCAAGATCGGAGGGACCCTGAGCAGTTCTTC
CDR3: CASSQDRRDPEQFF

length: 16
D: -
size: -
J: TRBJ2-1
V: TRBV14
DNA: TGTGCCAGCAGCCATCGGCGGGGGCTCTCCTACAATGAGCAGTTCTTC
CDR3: CASSHRRGLSYNEQFF

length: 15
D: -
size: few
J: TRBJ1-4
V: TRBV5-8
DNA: TGTGCCAGCAGCCCTTACAGGGTTCCTAATGAAAAACTGTTTTTT
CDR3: CASSPYRVPNEKLFF

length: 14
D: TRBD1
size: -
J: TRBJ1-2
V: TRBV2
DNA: TGTGCCAGCAGTTCAAGGGACAGAAACTATGGCTACACCTTC
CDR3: CASSSRDRNYGYTF

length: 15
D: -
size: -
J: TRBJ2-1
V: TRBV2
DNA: TGTGCCAGCAGTGAACGAACACCTTCACTAGGTGAGCAGTTCTTC
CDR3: CASSERTPSLGEQFF

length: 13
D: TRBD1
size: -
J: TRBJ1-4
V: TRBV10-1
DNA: TGCGCCAGGGGACAGGGGACTAATGAAAAACTGTTTTTT
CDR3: CARGQGTNEKLFF

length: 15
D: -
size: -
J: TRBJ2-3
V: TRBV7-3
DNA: TGTGCCAGCACCAAAGGATTCGGGGGAGGAGATACGCAGTATTTT
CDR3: CASTKGFGGGDTQYF

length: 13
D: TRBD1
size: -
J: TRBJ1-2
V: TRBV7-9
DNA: TGTGCCAGCAGCTTAGGGACAGGGGTCGGCTACACCTTC
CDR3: CASSLGTGVGYTF

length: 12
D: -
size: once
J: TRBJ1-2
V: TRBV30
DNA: TGTGCCTGGAGGACCCTAGCATATGGCTACACCTTC
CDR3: CAWRTLAYGYTF

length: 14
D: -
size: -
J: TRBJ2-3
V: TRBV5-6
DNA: TGTGCCAGCAGCCCTGACTTCGGCACAGATACGCAGTATTTT
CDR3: CASSPDFGTDTQYF

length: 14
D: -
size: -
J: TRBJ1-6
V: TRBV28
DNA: TGTGCCAGCAGTTTGGCCCGGGGTAATTCACCCCTCCACTTT
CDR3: CASSLARGNSPLHF

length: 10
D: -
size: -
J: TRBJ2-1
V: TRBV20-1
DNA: TGCAGTGCTATCCAGAATGAGCAGTTCTTC
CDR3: CSAIQNEQFF

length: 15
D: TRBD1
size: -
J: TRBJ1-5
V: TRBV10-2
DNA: TGCGCCAGCAGTCCTACAGGGGGCCGAGATCAGCCCCAGCATTTT
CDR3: CASSPTGGRDQPQHF

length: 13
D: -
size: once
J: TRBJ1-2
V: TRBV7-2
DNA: TGTGCCAGCAGCTTAGTGGGGGGTTATGGCTACACCTTC
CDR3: CASSLVGGYGYTF

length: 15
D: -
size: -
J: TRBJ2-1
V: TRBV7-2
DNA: TGTGCCAGCAGCTCCGGGACTCGGCACTCCAATGAGCAGTTCTTC
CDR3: CASSSGTRHSNEQFF

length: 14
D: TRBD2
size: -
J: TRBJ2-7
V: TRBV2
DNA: TGTGCCAGCAACAGACTAGCGGGGCCCTACGAGCAGTACTTC
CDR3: CASNRLAGPYEQYF

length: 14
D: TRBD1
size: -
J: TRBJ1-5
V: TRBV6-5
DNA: TGTGCCAGCAGGACGACAGGGGGCAATCAGCCCCAGCATTTT
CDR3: CASRTTGGNQPQHF